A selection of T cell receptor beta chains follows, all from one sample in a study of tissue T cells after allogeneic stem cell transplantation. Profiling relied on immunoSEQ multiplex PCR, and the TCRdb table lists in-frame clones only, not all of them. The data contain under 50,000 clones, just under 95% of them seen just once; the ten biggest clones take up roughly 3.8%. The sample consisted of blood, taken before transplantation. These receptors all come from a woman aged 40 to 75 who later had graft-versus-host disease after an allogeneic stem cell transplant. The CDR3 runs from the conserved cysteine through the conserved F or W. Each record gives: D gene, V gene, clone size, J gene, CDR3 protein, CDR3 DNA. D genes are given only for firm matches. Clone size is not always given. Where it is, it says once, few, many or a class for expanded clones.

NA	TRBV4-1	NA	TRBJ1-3	CASSPSRDRVISGNTIYF	TGCGCCAGCAGCCCCTCCCGGGACCGAGTAATCTCTGGAAACACCATATATTTT
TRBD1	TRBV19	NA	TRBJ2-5	CASSIRTGGLKETQYF	TGTGCCAGTAGTATACGGACAGGGGGCCTCAAAGAGACCCAGTACTTC
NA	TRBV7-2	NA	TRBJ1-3	CASRRDSGNTIYF	TGTGCCAGCAGAAGGGACTCTGGAAACACCATATATTTT
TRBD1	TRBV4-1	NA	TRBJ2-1	CASSQNRGQFF	TGCGCCAGCAGCCAGAACAGGGGGCAGTTCTTC
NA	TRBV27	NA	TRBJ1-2	CASSPLGTEGYTF	TGTGCCAGCAGTCCCCTAGGAACAGAAGGCTACACCTTC
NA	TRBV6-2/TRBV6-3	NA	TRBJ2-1	CASSYGDEQFF	TGTGCCAGCAGTTATGGGGATGAGCAGTTCTTC
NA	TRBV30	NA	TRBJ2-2	CAWSQPAGELFF	TGTGCCTGGAGCCAACCTGCCGGGGAGCTGTTTTTT
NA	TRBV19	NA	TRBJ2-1	CASSASIGVGEQFF	TGTGCCAGTAGTGCCTCGATTGGGGTCGGTGAGCAGTTCTTC
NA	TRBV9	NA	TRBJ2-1	CASWVGRRGSNEQFF	TGTGCCAGCTGGGTGGGGAGGAGAGGATCCAATGAGCAGTTCTTC
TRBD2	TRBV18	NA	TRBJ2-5	CASSPIMLAGGETQYF	TGTGCCAGCTCACCAATTATGCTAGCGGGAGGCGAGACCCAGTACTTC
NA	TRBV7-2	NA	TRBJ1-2	CASSLDVGRVNYGYTF	TGTGCCAGCAGCTTAGACGTAGGCAGGGTTAACTATGGCTACACCTTC
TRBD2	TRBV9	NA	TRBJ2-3	CASSVGPAGDTDTQYF	TGTGCCAGCAGCGTAGGCCCAGCGGGAGACACAGATACGCAGTATTTT
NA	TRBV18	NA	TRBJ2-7	CASSPGTDYEQYF	TGTGCCAGCTCACCAGGGACCGATTACGAGCAGTACTTC
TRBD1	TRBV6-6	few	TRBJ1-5	CASSYGQGLVPQHF	TGTGCCAGCAGTTACGGACAGGGCCTGGTGCCCCAGCATTTT
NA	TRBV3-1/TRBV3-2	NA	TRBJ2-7	CASSHPRQSYEQYF	TGTGCCAGCAGCCATCCCCGACAGAGTTACGAGCAGTACTTC
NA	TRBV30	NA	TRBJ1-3	CAWSVQGSDTIYF	TGTGCCTGGAGTGTACAGGGAAGTGACACCATATATTTT
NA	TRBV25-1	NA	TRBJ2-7	CASSEIGWYEQYF	TGTGCCAGCAGTGAAATTGGGTGGTACGAGCAGTACTTC
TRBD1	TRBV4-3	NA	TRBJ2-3	CASSQRGDSADTQYF	TGCGCCAGCAGCCAACGAGGGGACAGTGCAGATACGCAGTATTTT
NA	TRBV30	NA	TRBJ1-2	CAWSLGVYYGYTF	TGTGCCTGGAGTTTGGGGGTTTACTATGGCTACACCTTC
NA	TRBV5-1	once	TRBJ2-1	CASSFLPGSSYNEQFF	TGCGCCAGCAGCTTCCTACCGGGGAGCTCCTACAATGAGCAGTTCTTC
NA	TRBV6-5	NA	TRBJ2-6	CASSHTGRANVLTF	TGTGCCAGCAGTCACACGGGCCGGGCCAACGTCCTGACTTTC
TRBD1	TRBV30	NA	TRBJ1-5	CAWSPRYNRGQPQHF	TGTGCCTGGAGTCCCCGGTACAACAGGGGTCAGCCCCAGCATTTT
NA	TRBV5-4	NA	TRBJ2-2	CASSPQGDGELFF	TGTGCCAGCAGCCCTCAGGGTGACGGGGAGCTGTTTTTT
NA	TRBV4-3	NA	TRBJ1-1	CASSQEEMQGTEAFF	TGCGCCAGCAGCCAAGAGGAGATGCAGGGCACTGAAGCTTTCTTT
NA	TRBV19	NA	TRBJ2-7	CASSEEGNEQYF	TGTGCCAGTAGTGAGGAGGGTAACGAGCAGTACTTC
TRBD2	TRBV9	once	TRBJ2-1	CASSPRTSGNLGGYNEQFF	TGTGCCAGCAGCCCCCGGACTAGCGGGAACCTAGGGGGTTACAATGAGCAGTTCTTC
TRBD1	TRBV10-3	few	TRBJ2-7	CAISDKRGRRQNSYEQYF	TGTGCCATCAGTGATAAGAGGGGGCGACGTCAAAACTCCTACGAGCAGTACTTC
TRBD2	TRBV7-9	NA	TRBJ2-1	CASRTGTSGVYNEQFF	TGTGCCAGCAGGACCGGGACTAGCGGGGTTTACAATGAGCAGTTCTTC
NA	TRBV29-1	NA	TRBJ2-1	CSVRGVTFSYNEQFF	TGCAGCGTGAGGGGGGTTACCTTCTCCTACAATGAGCAGTTCTTC
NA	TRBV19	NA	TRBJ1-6	CASSIPTPRPLHF	TGTGCCAGTAGTATTCCCACACCACGACCCCTCCACTTT
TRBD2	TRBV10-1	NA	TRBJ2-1	CASGTSGNNEQFF	TGCGCCAGCGGGACTAGCGGAAACAATGAGCAGTTCTTC
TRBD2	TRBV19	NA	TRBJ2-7	CASHGGGEQYF	TGTGCCAGCCACGGGGGGGGCGAGCAGTACTTC
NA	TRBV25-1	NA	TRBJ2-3	CASSSDGSSTDTQYF	TGTGCCAGCAGTTCGGACGGTTCTAGCACAGATACGCAGTATTTT
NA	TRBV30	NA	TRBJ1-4	CAWSPDPSGLEKLFF	TGTGCCTGGAGTCCGGACCCCAGCGGCTTAGAAAAACTGTTTTTT
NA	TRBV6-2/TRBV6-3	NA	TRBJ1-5	CASSYGQIYQPQHF	TGTGCCAGCAGTTACGGCCAGATCTATCAGCCCCAGCATTTT
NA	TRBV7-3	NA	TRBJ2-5	CASSPGSLETQYF	TGTGCCAGCAGCCCCGGCTCCCTCGAGACCCAGTACTTC
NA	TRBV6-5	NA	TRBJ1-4	CASSRAWGEKLFF	TGTGCCAGCAGCAGGGCTTGGGGTGAAAAACTGTTTTTT
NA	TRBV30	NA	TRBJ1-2	CAWKAGWVSYERDYGYTF	TGTGCCTGGAAGGCAGGATGGGTTTCATATGAGCGGGACTATGGCTACACCTTC
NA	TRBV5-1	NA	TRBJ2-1	CASSSPGTYNEQFF	TGCGCCAGCAGCTCCCCAGGAACCTACAATGAGCAGTTCTTC
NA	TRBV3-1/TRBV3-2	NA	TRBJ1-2	CASSSGTSGGYTF	TGTGCCAGCAGCTCCGGGACTTCGGGAGGCTACACCTTC
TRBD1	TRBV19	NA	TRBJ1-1	CASSIDRGTNTEAFF	TGTGCCAGTAGTATCGACAGGGGAACGAACACTGAAGCTTTCTTT
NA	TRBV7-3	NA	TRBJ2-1	CASSPVDLREQFF	TGTGCCAGCAGCCCTGTGGACCTTCGTGAGCAGTTCTTC
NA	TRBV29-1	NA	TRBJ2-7	CSVRDYLYEQYF	TGCAGCGTTCGTGACTACCTGTACGAGCAGTACTTC
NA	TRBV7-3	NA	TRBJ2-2	CASSETPGTSNTGELFF	TGTGCCAGCAGCGAGACTCCCGGGACATCGAACACCGGGGAGCTGTTTTTT
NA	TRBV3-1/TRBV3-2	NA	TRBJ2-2	CASSLQDGTGELFF	TGTGCCAGCAGCCTTCAGGACGGGACCGGGGAGCTGTTTTTT
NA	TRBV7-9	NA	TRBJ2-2	CASSLVQLHTGELFF	TGTGCCAGCAGCTTAGTCCAGCTCCACACCGGGGAGCTGTTTTTT